This paragraph reports one T cell receptor beta chain. This clone was seen a few times. There is no known antigen for this receptor. Base quality data are lacking; no much larger clone is found one base away. Each collaborating institution followed its own protocols to collect whole blood in K2EDTA tubes. Collaborator samples were shipped for TCRbeta analysis as frozen whole blood, isolated PBMCs, or DNA extracted from either sample type. The immunoSEQ Assay, a bias-controlled multiplex PCR, was used to amplify TCRbeta CDR3 regions from genomic DNA. The original methods were these. Within the assay, amplification of reference gene primers was used to estimate how many nucleated cells each sample contained. Sequence reads were collapsed and filtered to measure the absolute abundance of every unique TCRbeta CDR3 rearrangement. For each sample, productive Simpson clonality was calculated by taking the square root of Simpson's diversity index across productive rearrangements. Here the immuneACCESS table is served through TCRdb, limited to in-frame sequences with V and J called. Missing clones are a known gap in these copies; in checked studies unresolved V genes cover under half, and the rest lacks a known reason. The V and J calls and clone size were taken over from that table, and D and trimming were inferred from the DNA. The sample data list about 320,000 clones, and 75% to 85% of these were observed just once. Together, the top ten hold just over 7% of the sample.

These data are taken from a study of blood T cell repertoires in COVID-19 (dated by TCRdb to the early 2020s). About the full investigation: The collaborator samples originated in the United States, Italy and Spain and spanned the acute and convalescent phases of COVID-19. The prospective study material was composed of cDNA or gDNA derived from T cells, B-cell-depleted T cells, or PBMCs. The dataset comprised deeply sampled blood TCRbeta repertoires from subjects exposed to, actively infected with, or recovered from COVID-19. The repertoires were released in a freely available public database meant as a resource for research on the immune response to SARS-CoV-2. The samples were drawn from the first 160 participants of the ongoing ImmuneRACE study and from over a thousand subjects provided by 6 global collaborators. The sample metadata nearly always contained a de-identified subject ID, COVID-19 status, age in years and sex. Where available, HLA class I and class II types were taken from metadata supplied by the sample provider and were not determined by assay-based typing. The paper's findings and limits, for the study overall: Clinical and demographic metadata were provided uncurated, with the amount varying by source and participant.

Taken from cysteine to phenylalanine, the CDR3 has 15 residues. The kept DNA is CDR3 alone, 45 bases in frame from the first base. The germline V gene encodes CDR1 MNHEY and CDR2 SVGAGI. Trimming accounts for 4 bases at V and 6 bases at J, while the number of junction bases matched to no gene is 11. Rearrangement joined TRBV6-5 to TRBJ1-2, with TRBD1 identical over 7 junction bases. The specimen was peripheral blood. This receptor was obtained from a human donor in a cohort sampled during active COVID-19. The CDR3 in this case is CASSLTPWDRDGYTF. At the DNA level, the sequence is TGTGCCAGCAGTTTAACCCCATGGGACAGAGATGGCTACACCTTC.